The source of this T cell receptor (beta chain) is a study of CD8 T cells in ankylosing spondylitis. A single record per CDR3 protein comes from TCRdb applying MiXCR to the 5' RACE reads. The data show 150,000 to 200,000 distinct CDR3 sequences, approximately 10% seen once. Sequenced: blood, either unsorted or a sorted T cell fraction (not recorded which). This clonotype originated in a male donor with ankylosing spondylitis or in good health (not recorded which).

CDR3 nucleotide sequence: TGTGCCAGCAGGGCGACTAGCGCCGGGGAGCTGTTTTTT. Its translation: CASRATSAGELFF. The chain links TRBV6-1 to TRBJ2-2, with TRBD2 identical over 8 bases. With V trimmed by 6 bases and J by 6 bases, 3 bases remained unmatched. Germline loops: CDR1 MNHNS, CDR2 SASEGT. This CDR3 is built from 13 residues.